Below, one TCR beta chain is given with its context. Its target is unknown. The data originate from a study of Ad26.COV2.S vaccination and SARS-CoV-2 variants. Study information: This donor came from the COV1001 trial of Ad26.COV2.S.

Broader study findings: Estimates derived from TCR breadth and depth analyses may have underestimated total T cell responses. Spike-specific TCR breadth in vaccine recipients exceeded that seen in placebo recipients. Participants given vaccine showed non-spike TCR breadth similar to that of placebo recipients.

Profiling relied on immunoSEQ multiplex PCR, and the TCRdb table lists in-frame clones only, not all of them. The table has roughly 400,000 clones, around 89% seen once. Indicated treatment: over 15 received Ad26.COV2.S at low or high dose, single or two shots; about 5 received placebo; per-sample allocation not given. Day 63 after the first vaccine or placebo injection was the time point for sampling. The CDR3 extends over 15 amino acids. Germline V lookup: CDR1 MNHNY, CDR2 SVGAGI (reference sequence). Trimming removed 5 bases at V and 10 bases at J, with 18 bases between. The receptor comes from a person between 18 and 65 years old who received the Ad26.COV2.S COVID-19 vaccine or a placebo. The source was peripheral blood, collected in a trial of Ad26.COV2.S vaccine versus placebo. The genes are TRBV6-6 and TRBJ1-6, with D perhaps TRBD1 (6 bases). CDR3: CASSPTGFSGSPLHF. DNA of the CDR3: TGTGCCAGCAGTCCCACAGGGTTTTCAGGATCACCCCTCCACTTT.